The clone carrying this T cell receptor beta chain is medium-sized by share. The data stem from a study of long-term antiretroviral therapy in people with HIV. Sampling of each donor yielded at least one pre-ART PBMC sample and at least two post-ART PBMC samples. Researchers ran immunoSEQ v3.0 at survey level. Assay: immunoSEQ multiplex PCR; the TCRdb copy retains only in-frame clones and omits some. The sample carries some 21,000 clones, 76% recorded once. V lost 6 bases to trimming and J lost 4 bases; unmatched junction nucleotides: 2. This CDR3 has 13 residues. Germline CDR1 MNHEY, CDR2 SMNVEV (reference sequence).

The chain carries TRBV27 and TRBJ2-1; 8 positions match TRBD2. The source is a woman aged 40 to 49 with HIV. The material was unsorted PBMCs, obtained around 1.7 years before starting antiretroviral therapy. This CDR3 reads CASRTSVYNEQFF. CDR3 DNA sequence: TGTGCCAGCAGGACTAGCGTATACAATGAGCAGTTCTTC.